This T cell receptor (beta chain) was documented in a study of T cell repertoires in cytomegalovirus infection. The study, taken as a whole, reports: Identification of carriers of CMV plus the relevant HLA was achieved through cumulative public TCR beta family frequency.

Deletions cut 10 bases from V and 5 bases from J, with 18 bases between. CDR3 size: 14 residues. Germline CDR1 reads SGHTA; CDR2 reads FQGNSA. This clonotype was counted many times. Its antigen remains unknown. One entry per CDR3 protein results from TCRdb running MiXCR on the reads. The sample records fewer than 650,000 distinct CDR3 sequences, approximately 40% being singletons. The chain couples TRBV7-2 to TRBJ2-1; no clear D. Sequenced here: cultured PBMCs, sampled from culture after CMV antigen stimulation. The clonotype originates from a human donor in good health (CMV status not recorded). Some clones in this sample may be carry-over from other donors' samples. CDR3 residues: CATADASGNNEQFF. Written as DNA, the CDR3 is TGTGCCACCGCGGACGCGTCGGGCAACAATGAGCAGTTCTTC.